A selection of T cell receptor beta chains follows, all from one sample in a study of response to subunit inactivated influenza vaccine. TCRdb reprocessed the RT-PCR reads via MiXCR and lists one record per CDR3 protein. The sample records 400,000 to 550,000 distinct CDR3 sequences, around 25% being singletons. This specimen was CD4+ T cells sorted from PBMCs, taken roughly 5 days after vaccination. Receptors were obtained from a man in his fifties who received an inactivated influenza vaccine. Both conserved end residues are part of each CDR3. The order of the fields is CDR3 length, clone size, J gene, D gene, V gene, CDR3 protein, CDR3 DNA. A D gene is named only where the DNA matches it firmly. Rows give clone size only sometimes, using once, few, many, or a class for an expanded clone.

17 . TRBJ2-3 TRBD2 TRBV27 CASSLTAGGAVGGTQYF TGTGCCAGCAGTTTAACGGCGGGGGGGGCCGTGGGGGGTACGCAGTATTTT
15 . TRBJ2-7 . TRBV6-1 CASSRGRGAFYEQYF TGTGCCAGCAGTCGCGGCCGGGGGGCGTTCTACGAGCAGTACTTC
14 few TRBJ2-7 . TRBV7-9 CASSKQGLLYEQYF TGTGCCAGCAGCAAACAGGGACTTCTCTACGAGCAGTACTTC
16 . TRBJ2-3 . TRBV20-1 CSARATTLASPDTQYF TGCAGTGCTAGAGCGACCACCCTGGCCAGTCCAGATACGCAGTATTTT
13 . TRBJ2-5 . TRBV11-2 CASSLAERVAQYF TGTGCCAGCAGCTTAGCGGAGAGAGTGGCCCAGTACTTC
14 few TRBJ2-3 . TRBV4-3 CASSQGPAGDTQYF TGCGCCAGCAGCCAAGGACCCGCGGGAGATACGCAGTATTTT
15 . TRBJ1-1 . TRBV18 CASSSESRTNTEAFF TGTGCCAGCTCATCTGAATCAAGGACAAACACTGAAGCTTTCTTT
16 . TRBJ2-4 . TRBV4-3 CASSQARLVAKNIQYF TGCGCCAGCAGCCAAGCACGTCTAGTAGCCAAAAACATTCAGTACTTC
14 few TRBJ2-7 . TRBV12-3/TRBV12-4 CASSPPTVTYEQYF TGTGCCAGCAGTCCACCGACGGTAACCTACGAGCAGTACTTC
17 . TRBJ2-4 . TRBV5-6 CASTSWRGLGSKNIQYF TGTGCCAGCACCTCGTGGCGTGGTTTGGGGTCCAAAAACATTCAGTACTTC
15 . TRBJ1-6 . TRBV20-1 CSAVTTGDGNSPLHF TGCAGTGCTGTAACGACGGGGGACGGGAATTCACCCCTCCACTTT
13 few TRBJ1-6 . TRBV28 CASSFQKQPPLHF TGTGCCAGCAGTTTCCAAAAACAGCCACCCCTCCACTTT
17 . TRBJ2-5 . TRBV6-5 CASSYAFGGVRGETQYF TGTGCCAGCAGTTACGCCTTCGGCGGGGTCAGGGGCGAGACCCAGTACTTC
19 few TRBJ2-7 . TRBV5-1 CASSLGIPTGTFGSYEQYF TGCGCCAGCAGCTTGGGGATCCCTACCGGGACCTTCGGCTCCTACGAGCAGTACTTC
15 few TRBJ1-1 . TRBV25-1 CASSESLAGDTEAFF TGTGCCAGCAGTGAGTCCCTGGCGGGGGATACTGAAGCTTTCTTT
14 few TRBJ2-1 TRBD1 TRBV7-8 CASSLGTGSVEQFF TGTGCCAGCAGCTTAGGGACAGGGAGTGTTGAGCAGTTCTTC